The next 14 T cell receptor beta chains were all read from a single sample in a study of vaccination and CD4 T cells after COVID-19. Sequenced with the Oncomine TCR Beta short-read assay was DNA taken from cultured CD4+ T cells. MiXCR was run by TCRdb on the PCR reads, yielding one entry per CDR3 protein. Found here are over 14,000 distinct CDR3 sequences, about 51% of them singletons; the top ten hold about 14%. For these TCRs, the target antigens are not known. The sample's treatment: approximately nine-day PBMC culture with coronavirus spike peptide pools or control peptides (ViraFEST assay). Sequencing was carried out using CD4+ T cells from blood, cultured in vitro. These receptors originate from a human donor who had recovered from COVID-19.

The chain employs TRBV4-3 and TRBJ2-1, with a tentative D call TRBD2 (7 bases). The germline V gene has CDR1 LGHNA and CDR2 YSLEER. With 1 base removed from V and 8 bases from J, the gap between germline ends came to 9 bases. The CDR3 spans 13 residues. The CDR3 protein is CASSQVGGHEQFF. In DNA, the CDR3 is TGCGCCAGCAGCCAAGTCGGGGGGCATGAGCAGTTCTTC.

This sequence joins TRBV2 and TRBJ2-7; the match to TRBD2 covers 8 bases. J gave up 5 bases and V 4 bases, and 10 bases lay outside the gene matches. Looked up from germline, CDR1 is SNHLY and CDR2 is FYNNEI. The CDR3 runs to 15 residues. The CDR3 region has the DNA TGTGCCAGCAGTGTTGAGCGGGAGCCTCTCAACGAGCAGTACTTC. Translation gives CASSVEREPLNEQYF.

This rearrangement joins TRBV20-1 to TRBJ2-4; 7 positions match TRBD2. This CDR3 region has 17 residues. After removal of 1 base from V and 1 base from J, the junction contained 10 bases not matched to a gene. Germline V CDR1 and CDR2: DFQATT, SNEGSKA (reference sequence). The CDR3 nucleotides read TGCAGTGCTAGAGCCCCGGGGGGTTGGTCCGCCAAAAACATTCAGTACTTC. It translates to CSARAPGGWSAKNIQYF.

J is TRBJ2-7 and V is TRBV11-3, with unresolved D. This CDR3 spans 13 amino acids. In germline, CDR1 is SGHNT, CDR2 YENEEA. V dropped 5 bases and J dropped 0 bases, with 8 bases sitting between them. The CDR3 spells CASSPPGSYEQYF. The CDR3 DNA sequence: TGTGCCAGCAGCCCCCCTGGCTCCTACGAGCAGTACTTC. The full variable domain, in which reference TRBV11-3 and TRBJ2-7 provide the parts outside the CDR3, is EAGVVQSPRYKIIEKKQPVAFWCNPISGHNTLYWYLQNLGQGPELLIRYENEEAVDDSQLPKDRFSAERLKGVDSTLKIQPAELGDSAVYLCASSPPGSYEQYFGPGTRLTVT.

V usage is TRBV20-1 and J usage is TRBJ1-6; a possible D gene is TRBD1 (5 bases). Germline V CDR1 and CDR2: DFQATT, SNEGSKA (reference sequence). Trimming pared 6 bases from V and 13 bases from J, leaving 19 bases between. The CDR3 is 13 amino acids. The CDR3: CSASPGRLTPLHF. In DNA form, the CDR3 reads TGCAGTGCGTCACCGGGGCGCCTTACGCCCCTCCACTTT.

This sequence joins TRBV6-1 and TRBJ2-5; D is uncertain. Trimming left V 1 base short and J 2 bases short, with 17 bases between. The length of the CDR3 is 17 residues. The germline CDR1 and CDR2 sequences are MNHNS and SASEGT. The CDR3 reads CASSEVTHPALQETQYF. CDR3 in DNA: TGTGCCAGCAGTGAAGTAACACACCCTGCACTACAAGAGACCCAGTACTTC.

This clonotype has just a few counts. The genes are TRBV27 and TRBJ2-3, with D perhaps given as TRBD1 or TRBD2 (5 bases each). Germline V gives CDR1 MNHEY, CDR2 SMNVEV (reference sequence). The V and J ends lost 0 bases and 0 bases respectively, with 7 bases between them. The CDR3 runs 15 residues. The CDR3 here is CASSLSWDSTDTQYF. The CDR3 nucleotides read TGTGCCAGCAGTTTATCGTGGGACAGCACAGATACGCAGTATTTT.

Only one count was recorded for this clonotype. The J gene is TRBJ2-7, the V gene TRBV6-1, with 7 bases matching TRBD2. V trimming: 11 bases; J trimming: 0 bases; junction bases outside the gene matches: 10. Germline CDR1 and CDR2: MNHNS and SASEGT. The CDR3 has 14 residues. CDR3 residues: CAGAGRANSYEQYF. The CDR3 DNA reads TGTGCCGGGGCAGGGAGGGCGAACTCCTACGAGCAGTACTTC.

In DNA form, the CDR3 reads TGCAGTGCTAGAGTAGGGGGCGATAATTCACCCCTCCACTTT. Its protein is CSARVGGDNSPLHF. The chain recombines TRBV20-1 with TRBJ1-6, with TRBD1 identical over 7 bases. V lost 1 base and J lost 5; bases outside the gene matches: 2. This CDR3 has 14 amino acids. Germline CDR1 DFQATT, CDR2 SNEGSKA (reference sequence).

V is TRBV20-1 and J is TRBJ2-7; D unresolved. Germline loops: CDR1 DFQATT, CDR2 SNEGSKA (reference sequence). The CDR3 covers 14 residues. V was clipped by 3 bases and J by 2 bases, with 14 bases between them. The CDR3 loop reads CSASYHGGAYEQYF. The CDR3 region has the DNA TGCAGTGCTAGCTATCACGGTGGGGCCTACGAGCAGTACTTC.

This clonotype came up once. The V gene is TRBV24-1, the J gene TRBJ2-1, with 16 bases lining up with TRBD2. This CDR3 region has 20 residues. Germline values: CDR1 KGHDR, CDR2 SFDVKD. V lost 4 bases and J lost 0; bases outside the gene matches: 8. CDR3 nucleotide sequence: TGTGCCACCAGTGAGCCCGGGACTAGCGGGAGGGGTTTCTCCTACAATGAGCAGTTCTTC. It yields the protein CATSEPGTSGRGFSYNEQFF.

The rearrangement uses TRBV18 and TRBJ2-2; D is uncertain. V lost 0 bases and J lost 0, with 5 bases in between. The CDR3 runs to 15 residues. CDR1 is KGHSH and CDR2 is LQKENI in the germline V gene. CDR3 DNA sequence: TGTGCCAGCTCACCACCTCCCGCGAACACCGGGGAGCTGTTTTTT. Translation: CASSPPPANTGELFF.

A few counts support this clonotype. The CDR3 sequence is CASSPAGIPYMNTEAFF. The CDR3 DNA is TGTGCCAGCAGCCCCGCCGGGATCCCATACATGAACACTGAAGCTTTCTTT. This chain connects TRBV7-9 to TRBJ1-1, with D hard to call. This CDR3 spans 17 amino acids. Trimming cost V 5 bases and J 0 bases, with 19 bases left between them. The germline CDR1 and CDR2 sequences are SEHNR and FQNEAQ (reference sequence).

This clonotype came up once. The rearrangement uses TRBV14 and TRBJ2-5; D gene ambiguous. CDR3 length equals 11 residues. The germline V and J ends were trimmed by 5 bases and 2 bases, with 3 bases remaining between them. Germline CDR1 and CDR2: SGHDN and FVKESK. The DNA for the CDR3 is TGTGCCAGCAGCAAACAAGAGACCCAGTACTTC. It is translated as CASSKQETQYF.